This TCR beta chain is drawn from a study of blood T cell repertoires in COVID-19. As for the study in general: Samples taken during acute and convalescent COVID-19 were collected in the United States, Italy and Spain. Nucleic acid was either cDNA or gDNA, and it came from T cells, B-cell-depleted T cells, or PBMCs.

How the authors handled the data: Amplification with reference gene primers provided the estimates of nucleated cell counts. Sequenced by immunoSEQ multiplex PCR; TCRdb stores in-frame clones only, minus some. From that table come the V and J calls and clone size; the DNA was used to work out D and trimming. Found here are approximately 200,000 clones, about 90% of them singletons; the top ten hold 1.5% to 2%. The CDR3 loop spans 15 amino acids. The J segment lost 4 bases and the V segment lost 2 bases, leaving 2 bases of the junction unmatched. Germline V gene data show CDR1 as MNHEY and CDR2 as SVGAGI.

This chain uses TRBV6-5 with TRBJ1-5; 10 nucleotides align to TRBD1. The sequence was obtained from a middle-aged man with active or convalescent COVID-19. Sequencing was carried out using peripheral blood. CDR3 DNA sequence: TGTGCCAGCAGTTACGGGACAGGGGCGAATCAGCCCCAGCATTTT. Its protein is CASSYGTGANQPQHF.